The clone carrying this TCR beta chain was seen only once. V lost 5 bases, J lost 8 bases, and 8 bases stayed unmatched. CDR1 and CDR2 from the germline V gene are SGHAT and FQNNGV. The CDR3 runs 13 residues. Libraries were prepared by immunoSEQ multiplex PCR; TCRdb keeps only in-frame clonotypes and omits some of them. In the table there are roughly 75,000 clones, around 94% of which are singletons. These data are taken from a study of T cell changes during pregnancy in multiple sclerosis. The material was peripheral blood, obtained in the third trimester of pregnancy. V and J are TRBV11-2 and TRBJ1-2; 7 bases line up with TRBD1. The clonotype originates from a female donor in good health, enrolled as a control in a pregnancy study. CDR3 in DNA: TGTGCCAGCAGCCCAGTGACAGGGAGAGGCTACACCTTC. The encoded protein is CASSPVTGRGYTF.